This paragraph covers one TCR beta chain sequence. TCRdb keeps only in-frame clones here, not all; method: immunoSEQ multiplex PCR. Among over 200,000 clones listed, 88% were seen once. The data stem from a study of blood T cell repertoires in COVID-19. Between the trimmed V and J ends, which lost 4 bases and 4 bases, there was a span of 9 bases. The CDR3 totals 13 residues. CDR1 is SGHKS, CDR2 YYEKEE, per germline (reference sequence). Sequencing was carried out using PBMCs or T cells enriched from blood (not recorded which). The source is a woman in her twenties or thirties who had been exposed to COVID-19. This chain joins TRBV5-5 and TRBJ1-5, with D possibly TRBD1 on 6 matching bases. This CDR3 reads CASSNRENQPQHF. The CDR3 nucleotides are TGTGCCAGCAGCAACAGGGAAAATCAGCCCCAGCATTTT.